Shown below are 20 T cell receptor beta chains from a single sample sequenced in a study of blood T cell repertoires in COVID-19. Sequencing used immunoSEQ multiplex PCR; TCRdb keeps in-frame clones, though not all of them. The sample has 130,000 to 150,000 clones; 80% to 90% are singletons. The material sequenced was peripheral blood. These TCRs come from a woman between 55 and 75 years old with COVID-19, enrolled during active disease.

The genes are TRBV6-5 and TRBJ1-1, with 8 bases fitting TRBD1. Trimming took 6 bases from V and 0 from J; bases not matched to a gene: 3. There are 14 residues in the CDR3. CDR1 and CDR2 from the germline V gene are MNHEY and SVGAGI. The CDR3 sequence: CASSRTGLNTEAFF. The CDR3 region has the DNA TGTGCCAGCAGCAGGACAGGGTTGAACACTGAAGCTTTCTTT.

The chain couples TRBV19 to TRBJ2-1; D might be TRBD1 (5 bases). Germline V gene lookup returns CDR1 LNHDA and CDR2 SQIVND (reference sequence). The ends were cut back, 0 bases at V and 0 bases at J, with 15 bases in the middle. The CDR3 loop spans 18 amino acids. The CDR3 DNA is TGTGCCAGTAGTATAGACCCCCAGACAGAAAGCTCCTACAATGAGCAGTTCTTC. Its protein product is CASSIDPQTESSYNEQFF.

This chain joins TRBV11-2 and TRBJ1-1; D is uncertain. This CDR3 contains 13 residues. Per the germline V gene, CDR1 is SGHAT and CDR2 is FQNNGV. Between the trimmed V and J ends, which lost 4 bases and 4 bases, there was a span of 10 bases. In DNA, the CDR3 is TGTGCCAGCAGCTCCCTCGTCGGCACTGAAGCTTTCTTT. It encodes CASSSLVGTEAFF.

In its sample, this clone was seen a few times. The J gene is TRBJ1-5, the V gene TRBV2, with D unclear. This CDR3 has 13 residues. V lost 3 bases, J lost 2 bases, and 5 bases lay in between. Looked up from germline, CDR1 is SNHLY and CDR2 is FYNNEI. Here the CDR3 DNA reads TGTGCCAGCAGTGATCTCCGCAATCAGCCCCAGCATTTT. This translates into CASSDLRNQPQHF. The full variable domain, with the rest looked up from reference TRBV2 and TRBJ1-5, is EPEVTQTPSHQVTQMGQEVILRCVPISNHLYFYWYRQILGQKVEFLVSFYNNEISEKSEIFDDQFSVERPDGSNFTLKIRSTKLEDSAMYFCASSDLRNQPQHFGDGTRLSIL.

There are a few counts of this clone. V usage is TRBV13 and J usage is TRBJ2-4; 10 positions match TRBD1. From germline, CDR1 is PRHDT and CDR2 FYEKMQ (reference sequence). The CDR3 contains 15 residues. The junction had 5 bases not matched to a gene; V was cut back by 5 bases and J by 4 bases. The CDR3 here is CASSAPGQGKNIQYF. The CDR3 bases are TGTGCCAGCAGCGCTCCGGGACAGGGGAAAAACATTCAGTACTTC.

This chain links TRBV9 with TRBJ2-2, with 10 bases matching TRBD1. CDR1 and CDR2 (germline): SGDLS, YYNGEE. The V and J ends lost 7 bases and 6 bases, in that order; junction bases with no gene match: 3. This CDR3 contains 13 residues. CDR3: CASGTGVSGELFF. In DNA, the CDR3 is TGTGCCAGCGGGACAGGGGTATCCGGGGAGCTGTTTTTT.

The chain links TRBV19 to TRBJ1-5, with D perhaps TRBD1 (6 bases). CDR3 length equals 15 residues. Germline V CDR1 and CDR2: LNHDA, SQIVND (reference sequence). V lost 7 bases and J 0 bases, leaving 13 bases between the germline ends. CDR3 DNA sequence: TGTGCCAGTACCCGGACAGTTTATAGCAATCAGCCCCAGCATTTT. It is translated as CASTRTVYSNQPQHF.

The chain combines TRBV19 with TRBJ1-4; 7 bases align to TRBD1. The CDR3 sequence is 14 residues long. Germline CDR1 reads LNHDA; CDR2 reads SQIVND (reference sequence). Unmatched junction bases numbered 8, after V lost 5 bases and J lost 8 bases. The CDR3 is CASSVRDSREKLFF. CDR3 DNA sequence: TGTGCCAGTAGTGTCCGGGACAGCCGAGAAAAACTGTTTTTT.

J is TRBJ2-1 and V is TRBV10-3; D perhaps matches TRBD1 (6 bases). This CDR3 is 15 amino acids long. Trimming cost V 4 bases and J 7 bases, with 17 bases left between them. Germline V gene sequence: CDR1 ENHRY, CDR2 SYGVKD. CDR3 residues: CAISGRTANPNEQFF. Written as DNA, the CDR3 is TGTGCCATCAGTGGCCGGACAGCTAACCCTAATGAGCAGTTCTTC.

CDR3 in DNA: TGTGCCATCAGTGATCGGGTCTCAGGGATGGGTGGCTACACCTTC. Translating it yields CAISDRVSGMGGYTF. V and J are TRBV10-3 and TRBJ1-2; D is possibly TRBD1 (5 bases). Germline V gene sequence: CDR1 ENHRY, CDR2 SYGVKD. Trimming removed 3 bases from V and 7 bases from J, with 18 bases in between. The CDR3 spans 15 residues.

The chain employs TRBV2 and TRBJ1-5; D call uncertain. Germline-derived CDR1 and CDR2 are SNHLY and FYNNEI. The V and J ends lost 0 bases and 0 bases respectively, with 9 bases between them. This CDR3 comprises 16 residues. CDR3 sequence reads: CASSEAGGLSNQPQHF. DNA for the CDR3: TGTGCCAGCAGTGAAGCGGGAGGCCTTAGCAATCAGCCCCAGCATTTT.

This clone appeared a single time. This rearrangement joins TRBV15 to TRBJ1-4; the match to TRBD1 covers 9 bases. Per the germline V gene, CDR1 is LNHNV and CDR2 is YYDKDF (reference sequence). V gave up 8 bases and J gave up 3 bases; unmatched junction bases: 10. There are 16 residues in the CDR3. The DNA of the CDR3 is TGTGCCACCTCGGAGGGACAGGGTTTTTCTAATGAAAAACTGTTTTTT. It codes for CATSEGQGFSNEKLFF.

In DNA, the CDR3 is TGTGCCAGCAGCGTGCTGGGGGCGGGAGCCGGGGAGCTGTTTTTT. Encoded protein: CASSVLGAGAGELFF. The chain uses TRBV9 and TRBJ2-2, with D possibly being TRBD2 (7 bases). This CDR3 region has 15 residues. Between the trimmed V and J ends, which lost 2 bases and 6 bases, there was a span of 14 bases. Germline V gene sequence: CDR1 SGDLS, CDR2 YYNGEE.

The chain couples TRBV28 to TRBJ2-7, with TRBD1 as a possible D gene (6 bases). The germline CDR1 and CDR2 sequences are MDHEN and SYDVKM. The CDR3 totals 14 residues. The V end lost 5 bases, the J end lost 3 bases, and 14 bases lay between the germline ends. The CDR3 here is CASSPTGQSYEQYF. In nucleotides, the CDR3 is TGTGCCAGCAGTCCCACTGGACAGAGCTACGAGCAGTACTTC.

The chain uses TRBV6-5 and TRBJ2-7; 9 bases line up with TRBD1. The V gene's germline CDR1 is MNHEY and CDR2 SVGAGI. The V gene end was trimmed by 2 bases and the J gene end by 2 bases; junction bases not matched to a gene: 4. The CDR3 has 15 amino acids. The CDR3 region has the DNA TGTGCCAGCAGTTACCGGGACAGGGACGCCTACGAGCAGTACTTC. Translated, it gives CASSYRDRDAYEQYF.

V usage is TRBV5-1 and J usage is TRBJ2-3; possible D gene TRBD2, 5 bases. In germline, CDR1 is SGHRS, CDR2 YFSETQ. The CDR3 is made up of 15 amino acids. Trimming took 3 bases from V and 4 from J, leaving 15 bases between them. The CDR3 DNA sequence: TGCGCCAGCAGCTCGGACTCACCTAGGTCAGATACGCAGTATTTT. It specifies CASSSDSPRSDTQYF.

The chain has TRBV9 and TRBJ1-6; 7 bases align to TRBD1. With V trimmed by 0 bases and J by 9 bases, 3 bases remained unmatched. This CDR3 has 14 amino acids. In germline, CDR1 is SGDLS, CDR2 YYNGEE. In nucleotides, the CDR3 is TGTGCCAGCAGCGTAGGGACAGGTGGTTCACCCCTCCACTTT. It codes for CASSVGTGGSPLHF. The full variable domain, in which reference TRBV9 and TRBJ1-6 provide the parts outside the CDR3, is DSGVTQTPKHLITATGQRVTLRCSPRSGDLSVYWYQQSLDQGLQFLIQYYNGEERAKGNILERFSAQQFPDLHSELNLSSLELGDSALYFCASSVGTGGSPLHFGNGTRLTVT.

The V and J genes are TRBV29-1 and TRBJ2-1; TRBD1 matches at 9 bases. The germline V gene encodes CDR1 SQVTM and CDR2 ANQGSEA. V lost 5 bases to trimming and J lost 7 bases; unmatched junction nucleotides: 12. This CDR3 is 15 amino acids long. CDR3 bases: TGCAGCGTTACAGGGACAGGGCTTGTGAGGAATGAGCAGTTCTTC. As protein: CSVTGTGLVRNEQFF.

The chain employs TRBV7-2 and TRBJ1-6; D remains ambiguous. V lost 1 base to trimming and J lost 0 bases, with 13 bases between them. The CDR3 extends over 18 amino acids. From germline, CDR1 is SGHTA and CDR2 FQGNSA. CDR3 sequence: CASSLVGAPSSYNSPLHF. The CDR3 DNA sequence: TGTGCCAGCAGCTTAGTGGGCGCACCGAGCTCCTATAATTCACCCCTCCACTTT.

The J gene is TRBJ1-2, the V gene TRBV3-1 (or the pseudogene TRBV3-2), with D unresolved. Germline assignment: CDR1 LGHDT and CDR2 YNNKEL (reference sequence). Between the trimmed V and J ends, which lost 0 bases and 4 bases, there was a span of 12 bases. This CDR3 contains 15 residues. CDR3 sequence: CASSQDMGTGYGYTF. The CDR3 bases are TGTGCCAGCAGCCAAGATATGGGTACGGGCTATGGCTACACCTTC.